This T cell receptor (beta chain) stems from a study of blood T cell repertoires in COVID-19. For the study at large: In each case, the material was cDNA or gDNA derived from T cells, B-cell-depleted T cells, or PBMCs.

Germline loops: CDR1 MNHEY, CDR2 SMNVEV (reference sequence). V was pared by 5 bases and J by 1 base, with 26 bases between. The CDR3 totals 19 residues. As handled by the study authors: Estimation of nucleated cell counts was performed using reference gene primer amplification. Here immunoSEQ multiplex PCR was the method, and the copy in TCRdb shows in-frame clones only, minus some. V and J calls and clone size come straight from that table; D and trimming were deduced from the DNA. The sample yields about 200,000 clones, roughly 84% seen once. The clonotype originates from a man aged 40-55 years with active or convalescent COVID-19. Sequenced material: peripheral blood. This chain connects TRBV27 to TRBJ2-5, with TRBD2 as a possible D gene (6 bases). Written as DNA, the CDR3 is TGTGCCAGCAGTCCCCTACCAGTCGGCTCGGGGGTTTCCCAAGAGACCCAGTACTTC. Protein product: CASSPLPVGSGVSQETQYF.